A selection of T cell receptor beta chains follows, all from one sample in a study of response to subunit inactivated influenza vaccine. Each CDR3 protein is one row after TCRdb ran MiXCR on the RT-PCR reads. The table records hundreds of thousands of distinct CDR3 sequences, roughly 20% of them present only once. The starting material was PBMCs from blood, obtained less than 6 days after vaccination. The source of these receptors is a man aged 45 to 65 who received an inactivated influenza vaccine. CDR3s include the opening cysteine and the closing phenylalanine or tryptophan. Each record gives: CDR3 protein, CDR3 DNA, D gene, J gene, clone size, V gene. D genes are given only for firm matches. Clone size appears in some rows only: once, few, many, or a class for an expanded clone.

CDR3aa: CASSPRQGSNNEQYF
CDR3nt: TGCGCCAGCAGTCCTCGACAGGGCAGTAACAACGAGCAGTACTTC
d_gene: TRBD1
j_gene: TRBJ2-7
abundance: NA
v_gene: TRBV5-1

CDR3aa: CASSVLAGGASTDTQYF
CDR3nt: TGCGCCAGCAGTGTTTTAGCGGGGGGCGCGAGCACAGATACGCAGTATTTT
d_gene: TRBD2
j_gene: TRBJ2-3
abundance: NA
v_gene: TRBV10-2

CDR3aa: CASSPSATSSYEQYF
CDR3nt: TGTGCCAGCAGCCCTAGCGCTACGAGCTCCTACGAGCAGTACTTC
d_gene: NA
j_gene: TRBJ2-7
abundance: few
v_gene: TRBV7-2

CDR3aa: CATSDFRDKETQYF
CDR3nt: TGTGCCACCAGTGATTTCCGGGACAAAGAGACCCAGTACTTC
d_gene: NA
j_gene: TRBJ2-5
abundance: NA
v_gene: TRBV24-1

CDR3aa: CSVGQLNTEAFF
CDR3nt: TGCAGCGTGGGACAGCTGAACACTGAAGCTTTCTTT
d_gene: TRBD1
j_gene: TRBJ1-1
abundance: many
v_gene: TRBV29-1

CDR3aa: CATSRDRETTEAFF
CDR3nt: TGTGCCACCAGCAGAGACAGGGAGACTACTGAAGCTTTCTTT
d_gene: NA
j_gene: TRBJ1-1
abundance: NA
v_gene: TRBV15

CDR3aa: CASSLDTSGTGELFF
CDR3nt: TGCGCCAGCAGCTTGGATACTAGCGGGACCGGGGAGCTGTTTTTT
d_gene: TRBD2
j_gene: TRBJ2-2
abundance: NA
v_gene: TRBV5-1

CDR3aa: CASSLTAGIDEQFF
CDR3nt: TGTGCCAGCAGCTTGACTGCGGGAATCGATGAGCAGTTCTTC
d_gene: NA
j_gene: TRBJ2-1
abundance: NA
v_gene: TRBV5-6

CDR3aa: CASSYTGGPYEQYF
CDR3nt: TGTGCCAGCAGTTACACGGGGGGGCCATACGAGCAGTACTTC
d_gene: TRBD2
j_gene: TRBJ2-7
abundance: NA
v_gene: TRBV6-5

CDR3aa: CSARDLTSSVETQYF
CDR3nt: TGCAGTGCTAGAGACCTTACTAGCTCCGTCGAGACCCAGTACTTC
d_gene: NA
j_gene: TRBJ2-5
abundance: NA
v_gene: TRBV20-1

CDR3aa: CSAHYRVTNTEAFF
CDR3nt: TGCAGTGCACATTACAGGGTAACAAACACTGAAGCTTTCTTT
d_gene: NA
j_gene: TRBJ1-1
abundance: few
v_gene: TRBV20-1

CDR3aa: CASSQGYRPHEQYF
CDR3nt: TGCGCCAGCAGCCAAGGATATCGCCCCCACGAGCAGTACTTC
d_gene: NA
j_gene: TRBJ2-7
abundance: NA
v_gene: TRBV4-1

CDR3aa: CASSLAGGPETQYF
CDR3nt: TGTGCCAGCAGTTTGGCGGGAGGGCCGGAGACCCAGTACTTC
d_gene: TRBD2
j_gene: TRBJ2-5
abundance: many
v_gene: TRBV12-3/TRBV12-4

CDR3aa: CASKGGDTPNTGELFF
CDR3nt: TGCGCCAGCAAGGGGGGCGACACCCCGAACACCGGGGAGCTGTTTTTT
d_gene: NA
j_gene: TRBJ2-2
abundance: NA
v_gene: TRBV4-1

CDR3aa: CASSQDSGTRYEQYF
CDR3nt: TGCGCCAGCAGCCAAGATAGCGGGACGAGGTACGAGCAGTACTTC
d_gene: TRBD2
j_gene: TRBJ2-7
abundance: few
v_gene: TRBV4-3

CDR3aa: CASSPGQGIPYEQYF
CDR3nt: TGTGCCAGCAGCCCGGGACAGGGAATTCCCTACGAGCAGTACTTC
d_gene: TRBD1
j_gene: TRBJ2-7
abundance: NA
v_gene: TRBV11-2

CDR3aa: CAISGTGGAETQYF
CDR3nt: TGTGCCATCAGTGGGACAGGGGGCGCGGAGACCCAGTACTTC
d_gene: TRBD1
j_gene: TRBJ2-5
abundance: few
v_gene: TRBV10-3

CDR3aa: CASSDYIQSSGNTIYF
CDR3nt: TGTGCCAGCAGTGACTACATCCAGAGCTCTGGAAACACCATATATTTT
d_gene: NA
j_gene: TRBJ1-3
abundance: few
v_gene: TRBV6-1

CDR3aa: CSVEDRSDGYTF
CDR3nt: TGCAGCGTTGAAGATCGAAGTGATGGCTACACCTTC
d_gene: NA
j_gene: TRBJ1-2
abundance: few
v_gene: TRBV29-1

CDR3aa: CASRQGREQFF
CDR3nt: TGTGCCAGCAGACAGGGCCGTGAGCAGTTCTTC
d_gene: NA
j_gene: TRBJ2-1
abundance: NA
v_gene: TRBV6-5

CDR3aa: CASRADSRANYGYTF
CDR3nt: TGTGCCAGCAGGGCGGACAGTAGGGCTAACTATGGCTACACCTTC
d_gene: NA
j_gene: TRBJ1-2
abundance: few
v_gene: TRBV12-3/TRBV12-4

CDR3aa: CASRPGQLQETQYF
CDR3nt: TGTGCCAGCAGACCGGGACAGCTCCAAGAGACCCAGTACTTC
d_gene: TRBD1
j_gene: TRBJ2-5
abundance: NA
v_gene: TRBV6-1

CDR3aa: CASSTGNRGNTIYF
CDR3nt: TGTGCCAGCTCAACGGGTAACCGTGGAAACACCATATATTTT
d_gene: NA
j_gene: TRBJ1-3
abundance: few
v_gene: TRBV18

CDR3aa: CASSYLPGNRGLSGETSYNEQFF
CDR3nt: TGTGCCAGCAGTTACTTACCGGGGAACAGGGGGCTTAGCGGGGAGACATCCTACAATGAGCAGTTCTTC
d_gene: NA
j_gene: TRBJ2-1
abundance: NA
v_gene: TRBV6-2/TRBV6-3

CDR3aa: CASSEHNEQYF
CDR3nt: TGTGCCAGCAGCGAGCATAACGAGCAGTACTTC
d_gene: NA
j_gene: TRBJ2-7
abundance: NA
v_gene: TRBV3-1

CDR3aa: CASSQEGTPGTQYF
CDR3nt: TGTGCCAGCAGCCAAGAGGGGACTCCCGGGACCCAGTACTTC
d_gene: NA
j_gene: TRBJ2-5
abundance: few
v_gene: TRBV4-2

CDR3aa: CAISELAQSYEQYF
CDR3nt: TGTGCCATCAGTGAGTTGGCACAATCCTACGAGCAGTACTTC
d_gene: NA
j_gene: TRBJ2-7
abundance: few
v_gene: TRBV10-3

CDR3aa: CAISESGTGTRETQYF
CDR3nt: TGTGCCATCAGTGAGTCTGGGACAGGAACCAGGGAGACCCAGTACTTC
d_gene: TRBD1
j_gene: TRBJ2-5
abundance: NA
v_gene: TRBV10-3

CDR3aa: CSALSGTRRADTQYF
CDR3nt: TGCAGTGCGTTAAGTGGGACTAGAAGAGCAGATACGCAGTATTTT
d_gene: TRBD2
j_gene: TRBJ2-3
abundance: few
v_gene: TRBV20-1